One sample yielded the 32 T cell receptor beta chains listed below, sequenced in a study of identifying expanded T cells in peripheral blood. The table came from immunoSEQ multiplex PCR; TCRdb's copy has only in-frame clones and leaves some out. This table holds 95,000 to 100,000 clones, roughly 85% found once. Material: blood. These receptors were collected from a person between 18 and 69 years old in good health.

This sequence joins TRBV19 and TRBJ2-2, with a tentative D call TRBD2 (7 bases). In germline, CDR1 is LNHDA, CDR2 SQIVND (reference sequence). This CDR3 has 13 residues. CDR3 loop: CVAGAQNTGELFF. CDR3 nucleotide sequence: TGTGTCGCGGGGGCCCAGAACACCGGGGAGCTGTTTTTT.

This rearrangement joins TRBV6-5 to TRBJ2-7; 9 nucleotides align to TRBD1. The CDR3 has 14 amino acids. With V trimmed by 6 bases and J by 2 bases, 5 bases remained unmatched. Germline V lookup: CDR1 MNHEY, CDR2 SVGAGI. The chain's CDR3 is CASSSRQGAYEQYF. CDR3 sequence (DNA): TGTGCCAGCAGCTCACGACAGGGGGCCTACGAGCAGTACTTC.

The chain recombines TRBV6-5 with TRBJ2-1, with 8 bases aligning to TRBD2. The CDR3 runs to 16 residues. Germline trimming cut 4 bases from V and 2 bases from J; bases unmatched to any gene: 7. CDR1 is MNHEY, CDR2 SVGAGI, per germline. The CDR3 DNA sequence: TGTGCCAGCAGTTCCGGGTTCGGGGGGGCCTACAATGAGCAGTTCTTC. It codes for CASSSGFGGAYNEQFF.

This clone was recorded only once. This chain connects TRBV5-6 to TRBJ2-5; TRBD2 agrees at 7 bases. This CDR3 has 13 residues. Germline loops: CDR1 SGHDT, CDR2 YYEEEE. V lost 3 bases to trimming and J lost 3 bases; unmatched junction nucleotides: 2. CDR3 loop: CASSSAGEETQYF. As DNA, the CDR3 is TGTGCCAGCAGCTCGGCGGGGGAAGAGACCCAGTACTTC.

This clone is a singleton in its sample. The genes are TRBV4-1 and TRBJ1-5; a possible D gene is TRBD1 (5 bases). The germline gives CDR1 MGHRA, CDR2 YSYEKL. V shed 4 bases and J shed 3 bases, with 25 bases lying between them. CDR3 length: 19 amino acids. CDR3 protein: CASSRTGGRERSDNQPQHF. In DNA form, the CDR3 reads TGCGCCAGCAGCCGTACCGGCGGCAGGGAGAGATCGGACAATCAGCCCCAGCATTTT.

The CDR3 DNA reads as TGTGCCAGCAGCCACCCCGCGCGGGGGCCGTCGTACAATGAGCAGTTCTTC. Translated: CASSHPARGPSYNEQFF. The chain combines TRBV7-8 with TRBJ2-1, with D tentatively TRBD2 (7 bases). Germline values: CDR1 SGHVS, CDR2 FQNEAQ. The V end lost 5 bases, the J end lost 4 bases, and 21 bases lay between the germline ends. This CDR3 is built from 17 residues.

V is TRBV23-1 and J is TRBJ1-2, with D hard to call. TRBV23-1 carries the ORF label, with uncertain function. Deletions cut 4 bases from V and 8 bases from J, with 17 bases between. This CDR3 is built from 14 residues. The CDR3: CASSLDGLIRGYTF. CDR3 nucleotides: TGCGCCAGCAGTCTGGACGGACTTATCCGGGGCTACACCTTC.

This chain connects TRBV6-5 to TRBJ2-3; D tentatively reads TRBD1 or TRBD2 (5 bases each). This CDR3 is built from 14 residues. CDR1 and CDR2 from the germline V gene are MNHEY and SVGAGI. Trimming removed 6 bases from V and 6 bases from J, with 16 bases in between. The CDR3 here is CASSRSGPTDTQYF. As DNA, the CDR3 is TGTGCCAGCAGCCGTTCGGGGCCGACGGATACGCAGTATTTT.

This chain joins TRBV6-5 and TRBJ2-3; D remains ambiguous. CDR3 length equals 13 residues. V was clipped by 8 bases and J by 2 bases, with 11 bases between them. The germline V gene has CDR1 MNHEY and CDR2 SVGAGI. The CDR3 DNA reads as TGTGCCAGCGCCGGCTTTTCCACAGATACGCAGTATTTT. It codes for CASAGFSTDTQYF.

This clone was detected once. The chain employs TRBV6-5 and TRBJ2-7; D may match TRBD1 or TRBD2 (5 bases each). The V gene's germline CDR1 is MNHEY and CDR2 SVGAGI. Trimming shortened V by 4 bases and J by 11 bases, and 15 bases separated the two germline ends. The CDR3 contains 12 residues. CDR3 bases: TGTGCCAGCAGTTGGGGTCCGGGGCAGAAGTACTTC. Encoded protein: CASSWGPGQKYF.

This clone occurred once. The chain recombines TRBV5-1 with TRBJ1-2; a weak D match, TRBD1 (6 bases). The CDR3 runs to 17 residues. The V gene's germline CDR1 is SGHRS and CDR2 YFSETQ. V lost 0 bases, J lost 4 bases, and 19 bases lay in between. CDR3 in amino acids: CASSLGPEGGRIYGYTF. CDR3 nucleotide sequence: TGCGCCAGCAGCTTGGGCCCTGAAGGGGGACGAATCTATGGCTACACCTTC.

The chain combines TRBV6-5 with TRBJ2-5, with D possibly matching TRBD1 (6 bases). Germline V gene sequence: CDR1 MNHEY, CDR2 SVGAGI. With 6 bases removed from V and 5 bases from J, the gap between germline ends came to 13 bases. The CDR3 contains 13 residues. CDR3 region: CASRRGSGETQYF. CDR3 bases: TGTGCCAGCAGAAGGGGGTCCGGGGAGACCCAGTACTTC.

The V gene is TRBV19, the J gene TRBJ1-1; no firm D call. Germline V gene data show CDR1 as LNHDA and CDR2 as SQIVND (reference sequence). This CDR3 region has 13 residues. Trimming left V 7 bases short and J 0 bases short, with 9 bases between. The CDR3 spells CASTALMNTEAFF. The CDR3 bases are TGTGCCAGTACTGCGTTAATGAACACTGAAGCTTTCTTT.

V gene TRBV7-9 combines with J gene TRBJ1-6; 8 nucleotides line up with TRBD1. The J segment lost 11 bases and the V segment lost 4 bases, leaving 10 bases of the junction unmatched. Germline loops: CDR1 SEHNR, CDR2 FQNEAQ (reference sequence). The length of the CDR3 is 15 residues. The CDR3 reads CASSSTRQGRTPLHF. CDR3 in DNA: TGTGCCAGCAGCTCAACCAGACAGGGGAGGACACCCCTCCACTTT.

The chain is built from TRBV18 and TRBJ1-5; TRBD1 might be the D (6 bases). Germline V lookup: CDR1 KGHSH, CDR2 LQKENI. The CDR3 is made up of 13 amino acids. V gave up 4 bases and J gave up 4 bases, with 8 bases separating them. The CDR3 region has the DNA TGTGCCAGCTCACGTACAGGGAATCAGCCCCAGCATTTT. Translating it yields CASSRTGNQPQHF.

The V gene is TRBV7-2, the J gene TRBJ2-7; D perhaps matches TRBD1 (7 bases). V was trimmed by 1 base and J by 3 bases, leaving 10 bases between them. CDR3 length: 14 amino acids. Germline loops: CDR1 SGHTA, CDR2 FQGNSA. The CDR3 is CASSLGQGGYEQYF. The DNA of the CDR3 is TGTGCCAGCAGCTTAGGTCAGGGGGGCTACGAGCAGTACTTC. The full variable domain, with the rest looked up from reference TRBV7-2 and TRBJ2-7, is GAGVSQSPSNKVTEKGKDVELRCDPISGHTALYWYRQSLGQGLEFLIYFQGNSAPDKSGLPSDRFSAERTGGSVSTLTIQRTQQEDSAVYLCASSLGQGGYEQYFGPGTRLTVT.

Concerning this clone itself: Other DNA sequences in the sample encode the same CDR3. This rearrangement joins TRBV5-6 to TRBJ2-7; tentatively, D is TRBD2 (5 bases). The V gene lost 0 bases and the J gene lost 7 bases, with 8 bases spanning the gap. CDR3 length: 12 residues. The germline V gene has CDR1 SGHDT and CDR2 YYEEEE. The CDR3 loop is CASSLGRGEQYF. The CDR3 nucleotides read TGTGCCAGCAGCTTGGGTCGCGGGGAGCAGTACTTC.

The chain combines TRBV9 with TRBJ1-6; 8 bases fit TRBD1. With V trimmed by 3 bases and J by 5 bases, 1 base remained unmatched. The CDR3 is 14 residues long. Germline values: CDR1 SGDLS, CDR2 YYNGEE. CDR3 DNA: TGTGCCAGCAGCGCGACAGGGGATAATTCACCCCTCCACTTT. It translates to CASSATGDNSPLHF.

This chain uses TRBV2 with TRBJ2-5; perhaps TRBD1 as D (6 bases). Trimming took 7 bases from V and 0 from J, leaving 21 bases between them. This CDR3 is built from 17 residues. Germline lookup yields CDR1 SNHLY and CDR2 FYNNEI. The CDR3 spells CASKGTWGQPYQETQYF. CDR3 DNA sequence: TGTGCCAGCAAAGGCACCTGGGGGCAGCCCTACCAAGAGACCCAGTACTTC.

The chain carries TRBV28 and TRBJ2-1; 9 positions agree with TRBD2. Germline V lookup: CDR1 MDHEN, CDR2 SYDVKM. The CDR3 sequence is 16 residues long. Losses at the gene ends were 2 bases for V and 2 bases for J; bases not matched to a gene: 4. For the CDR3, the DNA is TGTGCCAGCAGTTTAGCGGGGGGGCTGACCTACAATGAGCAGTTCTTC. Protein: CASSLAGGLTYNEQFF.

The chain joins TRBV10-3 to TRBJ1-2, with D perhaps matching TRBD1 (6 bases). V lost 0 bases and J lost 6, with 11 bases in between. The CDR3 is 14 residues long. From germline, CDR1 is ENHRY and CDR2 SYGVKD. Here the CDR3 DNA reads TGTGCCATCAGTGAGTCGGGAGGGGGTGATGGCTACACCTTC. It translates to CAISESGGGDGYTF.

The rearrangement uses TRBV2 and TRBJ2-3; the D gene could be TRBD1 or TRBD2 (6 bases each). From germline, CDR1 is SNHLY and CDR2 FYNNEI. With 7 bases removed from V and 0 bases from J, the gap between germline ends came to 14 bases. The CDR3 covers 15 residues. The CDR3 coding sequence is TGTGCCAGCACCGGAGGGACATGGAGCACAGATACGCAGTATTTT. This codes for CASTGGTWSTDTQYF.

The rearrangement uses TRBV7-9 and TRBJ1-3; D is uncertain. The V and J ends lost 0 bases and 10 bases respectively, with 7 bases between them. The CDR3 extends over 12 amino acids. Germline V gene data show CDR1 as SEHNR and CDR2 as FQNEAQ (reference sequence). CDR3 in amino acids: CASSLAVGTIYF. The CDR3 coding sequence is TGTGCCAGCAGCTTAGCGGTTGGGACCATATATTTT. The full variable domain, in which reference TRBV7-9 and TRBJ1-3 provide the parts outside the CDR3, is DTGVSQNPRHKITKRGQNVTFRCDPISEHNRLYWYRQTLGQGPEFLTYFQNEAQLEKSRLLSDRFSAERPKGSFSTLEIQRTEQGDSAMYLCASSLAVGTIYFGEGSWLTVV.

The chain employs TRBV4-1 and TRBJ1-6; a possible D gene is TRBD1 (5 bases). The germline V gene has CDR1 MGHRA and CDR2 YSYEKL. Trimming stripped 0 bases from V and 7 bases from J, with 10 bases between. The CDR3 is made up of 15 amino acids. The CDR3 region is CASSQEAGMNSPLHF. Written as DNA, the CDR3 is TGCGCCAGCAGCCAAGAGGCAGGGATGAATTCACCCCTCCACTTT.

The chain uses TRBV4-1 and TRBJ2-7; 11 bases fit TRBD2. The CDR3 runs 16 residues. The ends lost 3 bases at V and 7 bases at J; junction bases unmatched: 11. Germline-derived CDR1 and CDR2 are MGHRA and YSYEKL. In DNA form, the CDR3 reads TGCGCCAGCAGCCAGAGCTATAGCGGGGGGGCTAGGGAGCAGTACTTC. Translation gives CASSQSYSGGAREQYF.

The gene calls are TRBV28 and TRBJ1-1, with D tentatively TRBD1 (5 bases). The V end was cut by 6 bases, the J end by 7 bases, with 12 bases between. The CDR3 spans 12 residues. In germline, CDR1 is MDHEN, CDR2 SYDVKM. The CDR3 DNA reads as TGTGCCAGCAGGATTCGGAGGGGTGAAGCTTTCTTT. It yields the protein CASRIRRGEAFF.

V usage is TRBV4-1 and J usage is TRBJ1-5, with D uncertain. Germline lookup yields CDR1 MGHRA and CDR2 YSYEKL. V was pared by 0 bases and J by 5 bases, with 8 bases between. The CDR3 covers 14 residues. CDR3 loop: CASSQDAGYQPQHF. CDR3 nucleotide sequence: TGCGCCAGCAGCCAAGATGCGGGTTATCAGCCCCAGCATTTT.

In this sample, this clone turned up once. The chain couples TRBV7-2 to TRBJ2-7; D tentatively fits TRBD1 or TRBD2 (5 bases each). The germline V and J ends were trimmed by 5 bases and 0 bases, with 11 bases remaining between them. From germline, CDR1 is SGHTA and CDR2 FQGNSA. This CDR3 spans 14 amino acids. The CDR3 region has the DNA TGTGCCAGCAGCACTAGACAGAACTCCTACGAGCAGTACTTC. Its protein product is CASSTRQNSYEQYF. Filled out from reference TRBV7-2 and TRBJ2-7, the complete variable domain reads GAGVSQSPSNKVTEKGKDVELRCDPISGHTALYWYRQSLGQGLEFLIYFQGNSAPDKSGLPSDRFSAERTGGSVSTLTIQRTQQEDSAVYLCASSTRQNSYEQYFGPGTRLTVT.

This sequence joins TRBV7-7 and TRBJ2-7, with 8 bases that match TRBD2. Germline V gene sequence: CDR1 SSHAT, CDR2 FNYEAQ (reference sequence). V gave up 3 bases and J gave up 6 bases; unmatched junction bases: 10. CDR3 length equals 15 residues. The CDR3 DNA reads as TGTGCCAGCAGCTTTGGCTCGGGAGGGGGGTCCGAGCAGTACTTC. It yields the protein CASSFGSGGGSEQYF.

The chain is built from TRBV7-6 and TRBJ2-5, with D perhaps being TRBD1 or TRBD2 (5 bases each). The V and J ends lost 3 bases and 1 base respectively, with 18 bases between them. The CDR3 contains 17 residues. The germline gives CDR1 SGHVS, CDR2 FNYEAQ. The CDR3 DNA sequence: TGTGCCAGCAGCTTGGCCTATACCGGGACGGGCCAAGAGACCCAGTACTTC. This translates into CASSLAYTGTGQETQYF. Combining the CDR3 with reference TRBV7-6 and TRBJ2-5 gives the whole variable domain GAGVSQSPRYKVTKRGQDVALRCDPISGHVSLYWYRQALGQGPEFLTYFNYEAQQDKSGLPNDRFSAERPEGSISTLTIQRTEQRDSAMYRCASSLAYTGTGQETQYFGPGTRLLVL.

This chain uses TRBV23-1 with TRBJ2-7, with D perhaps matching TRBD2 (7 bases). TRBV23-1 counts as an open reading frame of uncertain function. V shed 6 bases and J shed 0 bases, with 12 bases lying between them. The CDR3 loop spans 14 amino acids. The CDR3 reads CASSPGDYSYEQYF. The CDR3 bases are TGCGCCAGCAGCCCAGGGGACTACTCCTACGAGCAGTACTTC.

This chain links TRBV15 with TRBJ1-4; D gene unclear. This CDR3 spans 13 amino acids. Trimming took 5 bases from V and 0 from J, leaving 4 bases between them. Germline V lookup: CDR1 LNHNV, CDR2 YYDKDF (reference sequence). Here the CDR3 DNA reads TGTGCCACCAGCGCTTCAACTAATGAAAAACTGTTTTTT. It yields the protein CATSASTNEKLFF.